These 24 T cell receptor beta chains were all obtained from the same sample, sequenced in a study of human T cells and chemical hapten exposure. Time point specified: patch test 1, 2 weeks after DPC sensitization. Treatment of the sample: therapeutic diphenylcyclopropenone sensitization with weekly scalp DPC. Each CDR3 protein gets one entry after TCRdb re-called the RACE reads with MiXCR. The table lists 95,000 to 100,000 distinct CDR3 sequences, approximately 13% of them singletons. The sample in question was whole blood, obtained in connection with sensitization to the hapten diphenylcyclopropenone (DPC). These TCRs come from a woman in her thirties or forties with alopecia areata. Some clones in this sample may be carry-over from other donors' samples.

V and J are TRBV12-3 or TRBV12-4 and TRBJ2-5; no firm D call. This CDR3 region has 14 residues. Trimming left V 1 base short and J 2 bases short, with 8 bases between. CDR3 residues: CASSLDPGQETQYF. The CDR3 nucleotides read TGTGCCAGCAGTTTAGACCCTGGTCAAGAGACCCAGTACTTC.

The rearrangement links TRBV7-9 to TRBJ2-3; 9 bases are shared with TRBD1. Per the germline V gene, CDR1 is SEHNR and CDR2 is FQNEAQ (reference sequence). This CDR3 is built from 15 residues. V lost 4 bases to trimming and J lost 1 base; unmatched junction nucleotides: 3. The CDR3 is CASSYRGPGTDTQYF. CDR3 in DNA: TGTGCCAGCAGCTACAGGGGGCCGGGCACAGATACGCAGTATTTT.

The J gene is TRBJ2-7, the V gene TRBV5-1; D is unresolved. V lost 2 bases to trimming and J lost 3 bases, with 9 bases between them. This CDR3 has 13 amino acids. Per germline, CDR1 SGHRS and CDR2 YFSETQ. The CDR3 DNA sequence: TGCGCCAGCAGCTTTAACATCAACTACGAGCAGTACTTC. The encoded protein is CASSFNINYEQYF.

This clonotype was counted at least ten times. V and J are TRBV29-1 and TRBJ2-5; no definite D call. The germline gives CDR1 SQVTM, CDR2 ANQGSEA. The CDR3 has 12 residues. V was trimmed by 6 bases and J by 1 base, leaving 9 bases between them. In DNA, the CDR3 is TGCAGCGTCGGACGGACCCAAGAGACCCAGTACTTC. It is translated as CSVGRTQETQYF.

The CDR3 nucleotides are TGTGCCAGCAGTTATAATGGGGTCTCCCAAGAGACCCAGTACTTC. Its protein product is CASSYNGVSQETQYF. The chain links TRBV6-5 to TRBJ2-5, with D uncertain. The germline gives CDR1 MNHEY, CDR2 SVGAGI. V shed 3 bases and J shed 1 base, with 12 bases lying between them. CDR3 size: 15 residues.

This clonotype was counted between two and nine times. The chain joins TRBV7-9 to TRBJ2-4, with D perhaps being TRBD1 or TRBD2 (5 bases each). Germline values: CDR1 SEHNR, CDR2 FQNEAQ (reference sequence). V lost 5 bases to trimming and J lost 6 bases, with 17 bases between them. The CDR3 sequence is 15 residues long. CDR3 sequence (DNA): TGTGCCAGCAGCCCCGGGGCGTATTCAGGAAACATTCAGTACTTC. This sequence encodes CASSPGAYSGNIQYF. The variable domain in full, with the rest retrieved from reference TRBV7-9 and TRBJ2-4, is DTGVSQNPRHKITKRGQNVTFRCDPISEHNRLYWYRQTLGQGPEFLTYFQNEAQLEKSRLLSDRFSAERPKGSFSTLEIQRTEQGDSAMYLCASSPGAYSGNIQYFGAGTRLSVL.

This chain joins TRBV19 and TRBJ2-7; perhaps TRBD1 as D (5 bases). CDR1 and CDR2 from the germline V gene are LNHDA and SQIVND (reference sequence). Trimming left V 5 bases short and J 0 bases short, with 11 bases between. This CDR3 comprises 14 residues. Here the CDR3 DNA reads TGTGCCAGTAGTTTTAGGGGCAGCTCCTACGAGCAGTACTTC. It specifies CASSFRGSSYEQYF.

The chain links TRBV28 to TRBJ2-7; perhaps D is TRBD1 or TRBD2 (6 bases each). Trimming took off 4 bases at V and 0 bases at J, with 13 bases between the two ends. Germline CDR1 is MDHEN and CDR2 is SYDVKM. The CDR3 loop spans 15 amino acids. This CDR3 reads CASSSSGGGSYEQYF. The CDR3 region has the DNA TGTGCCAGCAGTTCGAGCGGAGGGGGCTCCTACGAGCAGTACTTC.

The rearrangement joins TRBV18 to TRBJ2-3; no firm D call. Germline CDR1 is KGHSH and CDR2 is LQKENI. The V end was cut by 0 bases, the J end by 6 bases, with 13 bases between. The CDR3 extends over 15 amino acids. The CDR3 reads CASSPPLAGQDTQYF. In DNA, the CDR3 is TGTGCCAGCTCACCACCCTTGGCCGGCCAGGATACGCAGTATTTT.

This sequence joins TRBV11-2 and TRBJ2-7; possibly TRBD1 for D (6 bases). The length of the CDR3 is 15 residues. V was shortened by 5 bases and J by 5 bases, with 19 bases between the two germline ends. Germline-derived CDR1 and CDR2 are SGHAT and FQNNGV. CDR3 nucleotide sequence: TGTGCCAGCAGCCCCTTAACAGGGCTCAGCGACGAGCAGTACTTC. It translates to CASSPLTGLSDEQYF.

V usage is TRBV7-9 and J usage is TRBJ2-2; D gene unclear. Germline loops: CDR1 SEHNR, CDR2 FQNEAQ (reference sequence). V was pared by 2 bases and J by 8 bases, with 6 bases between. The CDR3 loop spans 12 amino acids. CDR3 DNA sequence: TGTGCCAGCAGCTTACTCCTAGGGGAGCTGTTTTTT. Translating it yields CASSLLLGELFF. Combining the CDR3 with reference TRBV7-9 and TRBJ2-2 gives the whole variable domain DTGVSQNPRHKITKRGQNVTFRCDPISEHNRLYWYRQTLGQGPEFLTYFQNEAQLEKSRLLSDRFSAERPKGSFSTLEIQRTEQGDSAMYLCASSLLLGELFFGEGSRLTVL.

The chain joins TRBV29-1 to TRBJ1-2, with 9 bases lining up with TRBD1. Germline V CDR1 and CDR2: SQVTM, ANQGSEA. The CDR3 has 14 residues. With V trimmed by 4 bases and J by 7 bases, 10 bases remained unmatched. This chain's CDR3 is CSVARHRGQGGYTF. As DNA, the CDR3 is TGCAGCGTTGCCCGCCACAGGGGGCAGGGTGGCTACACCTTC.

The CDR3 DNA follows: TGCAGTGCCCGGGACCCGAGTCCTAATCAGCCCCAGCATTTT. It encodes CSARDPSPNQPQHF. The chain has TRBV20-1 and TRBJ1-5; perhaps TRBD1 as D (5 bases). Trimming left V 6 bases short and J 4 bases short, with 16 bases between. Germline assignment: CDR1 DFQATT and CDR2 SNEGSKA (reference sequence). CDR3 length equals 14 residues.

A few counts support this clonotype. The chain carries TRBV20-1 and TRBJ1-6; 7 bases agree with TRBD1. The CDR3 is 16 amino acids. The germline gives CDR1 DFQATT, CDR2 SNEGSKA (reference sequence). The J segment lost 2 bases and the V segment lost 6 bases, leaving 10 bases of the junction unmatched. CDR3 amino acids: CSANPSQGTYNSPLHF. The DNA for the CDR3 is TGCAGTGCCAACCCATCACAGGGGACCTATAATTCACCCCTCCACTTT.

A single count supports this clonotype. The chain recombines TRBV9 with TRBJ2-1, with 8 positions matching TRBD2. J was trimmed by 0 bases and V by 5 bases; bases with no gene match: 7. Germline lookup yields CDR1 SGDLS and CDR2 YYNGEE. This CDR3 has 16 residues. In DNA, the CDR3 is TGTGCCAGCAGTCCTAGCGGGTCGAGCTCCTACAATGAGCAGTTCTTC. The encoded protein is CASSPSGSSSYNEQFF.

This clonotype was seen a few times. The gene calls are TRBV18 and TRBJ1-1, with 9 bases matching TRBD1. The V gene end was trimmed by 3 bases and the J gene end by 5 bases; junction bases not matched to a gene: 10. The CDR3 is 16 residues long. Germline lookup yields CDR1 KGHSH and CDR2 LQKENI. CDR3 loop: CASSPVTGQGRTEAFF. In DNA, the CDR3 is TGTGCCAGCTCACCCGTCACTGGACAGGGGAGGACTGAAGCTTTCTTT. The whole variable domain, filled in from reference TRBV18 and TRBJ1-1, reads NAGVMQNPRHLVRRRGQEARLRCSPMKGHSHVYWYRQLPEEGLKFMVYLQKENIIDESGMPKERFSAEFPKEGPSILRIQQVVRGDSAAYFCASSPVTGQGRTEAFFGQGTRLTVV.

This sequence joins TRBV5-4 and TRBJ2-3; possibly TRBD2 for D (5 bases). The CDR3 has 12 residues. Trimming removed 5 bases at V and 4 bases at J, with 8 bases between. Germline CDR1 SGHNT, CDR2 YYREEE (reference sequence). The DNA of the CDR3 is TGTGCCAGCAGAGCGGCGGCAGATACGCAGTATTTT. This sequence encodes CASRAAADTQYF.

In its sample, this clonotype was seen a few times. V gene TRBV7-3 combines with J gene TRBJ1-2; D is uncertain. The V gene's germline CDR1 is SGHTA and CDR2 FQGTGA. Deletions cut 5 bases from V and 8 bases from J, with 15 bases between. This CDR3 has 13 residues. In nucleotides, the CDR3 is TGTGCCAGCAGCCCAGACCCATCCACCGGCTACACCTTC. The encoded protein is CASSPDPSTGYTF. Filled out from reference TRBV7-3 and TRBJ1-2, the complete variable domain reads GAGVSQTPSNKVTEKGKYVELRCDPISGHTALYWYRQSLGQGPEFLIYFQGTGAADDSGLPNDRFFAVRPEGSVSTLKIQRTERGDSAVYLCASSPDPSTGYTFGSGTRLTVV.

This clonotype was counted many times. V is TRBV24-1 and J is TRBJ1-1, with 9 bases aligning to TRBD1. The CDR3 has 15 residues. Losses at the gene ends were 10 bases for V and 3 bases for J; bases not matched to a gene: 11. Germline CDR1 and CDR2: KGHDR and SFDVKD. The CDR3 reads CATAGTGRRDTEAFF. CDR3 in DNA: TGTGCCACTGCCGGGACAGGGCGAAGGGACACTGAAGCTTTCTTT.

In DNA form, the CDR3 reads TGCAGCGTGGGGACCACGAAAGTCAATACGCAGTATTTT. Translating gives CSVGTTKVNTQYF. The rearrangement joins TRBV29-1 to TRBJ2-3; D is perhaps TRBD1 or TRBD2 (5 bases each). Per the germline V gene, CDR1 is SQVTM and CDR2 is ANQGSEA. The V gene lost 6 bases and the J gene lost 7 bases, with 17 bases spanning the gap. This CDR3 is built from 13 residues.

This clonotype was counted many times. The rearrangement joins TRBV18 to TRBJ2-4; 9 bases agree with TRBD2. The CDR3 spans 14 residues. V shed 3 bases, J shed 9 bases, and the junction held 6 bases outside the gene matches. Germline V gives CDR1 KGHSH, CDR2 LQKENI. The CDR3 region is CASSPWTSESIQYF. In nucleotides, the CDR3 is TGTGCCAGCTCACCCTGGACTAGCGAGAGCATTCAGTACTTC. The entire variable domain, with the rest obtained from reference TRBV18 and TRBJ2-4, is as follows: NAGVMQNPRHLVRRRGQEARLRCSPMKGHSHVYWYRQLPEEGLKFMVYLQKENIIDESGMPKERFSAEFPKEGPSILRIQQVVRGDSAAYFCASSPWTSESIQYFGAGTRLSVL.

In its sample, this clonotype was seen a few times. This rearrangement joins TRBV7-2 to TRBJ1-5; 7 nucleotides agree with TRBD1. Per the germline V gene, CDR1 is SGHTA and CDR2 is FQGNSA. J lost 7 bases, V lost 5 bases, and 11 bases had no gene match. CDR3 size: 15 residues. CDR3 in DNA: TGTGCCAGCAGCCTAGGCCGACAGGGACAACAGCCCCAGCATTTT. Amino acids: CASSLGRQGQQPQHF.

V is TRBV7-3 and J is TRBJ1-1; D uncertain. The CDR3 covers 14 residues. CDR1 and CDR2 (germline): SGHTA, FQGTGA. Deletions cut 2 bases from V and 0 bases from J, with 7 bases between. The CDR3 bases are TGTGCCAGCAGCTTAGGCAGCATGAACACTGAAGCTTTCTTT. Its protein is CASSLGSMNTEAFF.

The V call is TRBV28, the J call TRBJ2-7; tentatively, D is TRBD1 (6 bases). The CDR3 is 16 amino acids. V shed 6 bases and J shed 0 bases, with 18 bases lying between them. Germline values: CDR1 MDHEN, CDR2 SYDVKM. The DNA of the CDR3 is TGTGCCAGCAGCTCCCCCGGACAGCGCTACTCCTACGAGCAGTACTTC. This sequence encodes CASSSPGQRYSYEQYF.